In its sample, the clone carrying this T cell receptor beta chain was seen many times. Its antigen is not identified. The data were taken from a study of human T cells and chemical hapten exposure. About the study: Once 0.01% DPC had been applied to the upper back by patch test, readings were taken at 6 days.

CDR1 SGHRS and CDR2 YFSETQ come from the germline V gene. The CDR3 has 17 amino acids. V was clipped by 0 bases and J by 6 bases; unmatched bases: 10. Each CDR3 protein is one row after TCRdb ran MiXCR on the RACE reads. Seen here are approximately 400,000 distinct CDR3 sequences, more than 4.5% observed once, and the top ten hold approximately 2.1%. Time point in this sample: patch test 1, 2 weeks after DPC sensitization. Treatment meaning: therapeutic diphenylcyclopropenone sensitization with weekly scalp DPC. Patients had alopecia, were aged 18 to 70, and were not pregnant. Unfractionated whole blood yielded total RNA. Overall study results and limits: Against controls, expanded TCRs gave rise to significantly more large CDR3 similarity clusters.

The sequence was obtained from a woman in her 50s with alopecia areata. Some clones in this sample may be carry-over from other donors' samples. This sample comprised whole blood, obtained in connection with sensitization to the hapten diphenylcyclopropenone (DPC). The rearrangement joins TRBV5-1 to TRBJ2-3, with 10 bases identical to TRBD1. CDR3 nucleotide sequence: TGCGCCAGCAGCTTGGCCGGAACGGGACAGGGGTTCGATACGCAGTATTTT. Encoded protein: CASSLAGTGQGFDTQYF.